The 32 T cell receptor beta chains below all came from one sample that was sequenced in a study of blood T cells in healthy people across ages. A second PCR, run for about 7 to 11 cycles, used a sample-barcoded 5' primer plus a J-beta primer mix. MiXCR was run by TCRdb on the 5' RACE reads, yielding one entry per CDR3 protein. The data contain around 1,800,000 distinct CDR3 sequences, approximately 40% of them singletons. The source material was blood. All receptors derive from a human donor in good health.

The V call is TRBV27, the J call TRBJ2-1; no clear D. Trimming took 2 bases from V and 8 from J, leaving 7 bases between them. The CDR3 is made up of 12 amino acids. The V gene's germline CDR1 is MNHEY and CDR2 SMNVEV (reference sequence). The CDR3 DNA follows: TGTGCCAGCAGTTTACCAAATGATGAGCAGTTCTTC. Its translation is CASSLPNDEQFF.

This clonotype occurred a few times. The V gene is TRBV15, the J gene TRBJ2-1; D is uncertain. V was pared by 3 bases and J by 10 bases, with 10 bases between. The germline V gene encodes CDR1 LNHNV and CDR2 YYDKDF (reference sequence). The CDR3 length is 12 residues. The CDR3 DNA is TGTGCCACCAGCAGCACTCTCCCCGAGCAGTTCTTC. Translating gives CATSSTLPEQFF. Variable domain in full (rest from reference TRBV15 and TRBJ2-1): DAMVIQNPRYQVTQFGKPVTLSCSQTLNHNVMYWYQQKSSQAPKLLFHYYDKDFNNEADTPDNFQSRRPNTSFCFLDIRSPGLGDTAMYLCATSSTLPEQFFGPGTRLTVL.

There are a few counts of this clonotype. The chain joins TRBV7-2 to TRBJ2-1, with a possible D match to TRBD1 (5 bases). V gave up 2 bases and J gave up 9 bases, with 23 bases separating them. Germline lookup yields CDR1 SGHTA and CDR2 FQGNSA. This CDR3 has 17 amino acids. CDR3 loop: CASSLIRGQGVLGEQFF. CDR3 bases: TGTGCCAGCAGCTTAATAAGAGGACAAGGGGTGTTGGGTGAGCAGTTCTTC.

This chain links TRBV14 with TRBJ2-3; 8 bases are shared with TRBD2. CDR1 and CDR2 (germline): SGHDN, FVKESK. Trimming cost V 4 bases and J 3 bases; bases outside gene matches: 6. The CDR3 is 15 amino acids. CDR3 sequence: CASSPKRGSTDTQYF. The CDR3, as DNA: TGTGCCAGCAGCCCGAAGCGGGGGAGTACAGATACGCAGTATTTT.

The genes are TRBV20-1 and TRBJ2-3, with D possibly matching TRBD2 (6 bases). This CDR3 is built from 14 residues. CDR1 is DFQATT, CDR2 SNEGSKA, per germline (reference sequence). V gave up 1 base and J gave up 2 bases, with 10 bases separating them. The CDR3 DNA sequence: TGCAGTGCTAGAGTGGGACTCAACACAGATACGCAGTATTTT. Its protein product is CSARVGLNTDTQYF.

This clonotype was counted a few times. The chain couples TRBV5-1 to TRBJ2-1; TRBD1 matches at 8 bases. The CDR3 consists of 13 residues. Looked up from germline, CDR1 is SGHRS and CDR2 is YFSETQ. Trimming removed 2 bases from V and 7 bases from J; junction bases left unmatched: 2. CDR3 DNA: TGCGCCAGCAGCTTAAGGACAGGGAATGAGCAGTTCTTC. This encodes CASSLRTGNEQFF.

The rearrangement joins TRBV7-9 to TRBJ2-6; D unclear. V dropped 0 bases and J dropped 3 bases, with 9 bases sitting between them. The CDR3 contains 16 residues. CDR1 and CDR2 (germline): SEHNR, FQNEAQ (reference sequence). In nucleotides, the CDR3 is TGTGCCAGCAGCTTAGCAGGCGAAAGTGGGGCCAACGTCCTGACTTTC. Amino acids: CASSLAGESGANVLTF. The variable domain in full, completed from reference TRBV7-9 and TRBJ2-6, reads DTGVSQNPRHKITKRGQNVTFRCDPISEHNRLYWYRQTLGQGPEFLTYFQNEAQLEKSRLLSDRFSAERPKGSFSTLEIQRTEQGDSAMYLCASSLAGESGANVLTFGAGSRLTVL.

This clonotype was seen only a few times. The chain carries TRBV29-1 and TRBJ2-1, with unresolved D. Germline assignment: CDR1 SQVTM and CDR2 ANQGSEA. The CDR3 length is 12 residues. Trimming cost V 4 bases and J 5 bases, with 9 bases left between them. The CDR3, as DNA: TGCAGCGTTGGTTCTGGGGACAATGAGCAGTTCTTC. Its protein product is CSVGSGDNEQFF.

The chain is built from TRBV7-2 and TRBJ2-3; TRBD2 is a possible D gene (6 bases). The germline gives CDR1 SGHTA, CDR2 FQGNSA. There are 16 residues in the CDR3. V was shortened by 5 bases and J by 11 bases, with 26 bases between the two germline ends. The CDR3 sequence is CASSPTLTRAGSLQYF. Here the CDR3 DNA reads TGTGCCAGCAGCCCAACCCTCACGAGGGCGGGGTCCTTGCAGTATTTT.

The chain employs TRBV4-3 and TRBJ2-7; 8 bases are a match to TRBD2. V lost 4 bases to trimming and J lost 2 bases; unmatched junction nucleotides: 10. This CDR3 region has 16 residues. Germline CDR1 LGHNA, CDR2 YSLEER. CDR3 in amino acids: CASSPFGPSGPYEQYF. The CDR3 DNA reads as TGCGCCAGCAGCCCCTTCGGGCCTAGCGGGCCCTACGAGCAGTACTTC.

This clonotype was recorded a few times. The chain recombines TRBV12-3 or TRBV12-4 with TRBJ1-2, with D possibly TRBD1 on 6 matching bases. The V end was cut by 3 bases, the J end by 7 bases, with 12 bases between. The length of the CDR3 is 13 residues. The CDR3 region is CASSFQGWGGYTF. The CDR3 DNA follows: TGTGCCAGCAGTTTTCAGGGGTGGGGTGGCTACACCTTC.

This clonotype was seen many times. The genes are TRBV4-3 and TRBJ2-7; 8 bases are shared with TRBD2. In germline, CDR1 is LGHNA, CDR2 YSLEER. V lost 1 base to trimming and J lost 3 bases; unmatched junction nucleotides: 14. The CDR3 is 18 amino acids. The DNA of the CDR3 is TGCGCCAGCAGCCAAGGGTTTTCGGGAGGGGAACCGATCTACGAGCAGTACTTC. It yields the protein CASSQGFSGGEPIYEQYF.

The chain links TRBV6-2 or TRBV6-3 to TRBJ1-5; TRBD1 is a possible D gene (6 bases). The CDR3 spans 14 residues. Germline-derived CDR1 and CDR2 are MNHEY and SVGEGT. V lost 4 bases to trimming and J lost 2 bases, with 9 bases between them. This CDR3 is CASSLWTGNQPQHF. The CDR3 DNA is TGTGCCAGCAGTTTATGGACAGGCAATCAGCCCCAGCATTTT.

This clonotype was found a few times. The chain recombines TRBV29-1 with TRBJ1-2; no reliable D call. The CDR3 consists of 13 residues. In germline, CDR1 is SQVTM, CDR2 ANQGSEA. V was clipped by 4 bases and J by 4 bases, with 13 bases between them. In DNA, the CDR3 is TGCAGCGTTGTGTCAGGCGGACTCTATGGCTACACCTTC. Amino acids: CSVVSGGLYGYTF.

The V and J genes are TRBV7-8 and TRBJ2-7; 8 bases are shared with TRBD2. With V trimmed by 7 bases and J by 1 base, 15 bases remained unmatched. The germline gives CDR1 SGHVS, CDR2 FQNEAQ. The CDR3 runs to 17 residues. CDR3 amino acids: CASNSPTERGRSYEQYF. CDR3 nucleotides: TGTGCCAGCAACTCCCCCACCGAGCGGGGGCGTTCCTACGAGCAGTACTTC. The whole variable domain, remainder taken from reference TRBV7-8 and TRBJ2-7, is GAGVSQSPRYKVAKRGQDVALRCDPISGHVSLFWYQQALGQGPEFLTYFQNEAQLDKSGLPSDRFFAERPEGSVSTLKIQRTQQEDSAVYLCASNSPTERGRSYEQYFGPGTRLTVT.

The chain recombines TRBV12-5 with TRBJ2-7; D gene uncertain. CDR3 length equals 12 residues. Trimming pared 3 bases from V and 6 bases from J, leaving 9 bases between. Germline CDR1 reads LGHNT; CDR2 reads FRNRAP. The CDR3 loop is CASGFDVFEQYF. The CDR3 nucleotides read TGTGCTAGTGGTTTTGACGTATTCGAGCAGTACTTC.

This clonotype has more than one count but fewer than ten. The V call is TRBV12-3 or TRBV12-4, the J call TRBJ1-4; the D gene is possibly TRBD1 (6 bases). V was shortened by 6 bases and J by 13 bases, with 18 bases between the two germline ends. The length of the CDR3 is 13 residues. The CDR3 bases are TGTGCCAGCAGACACAGGGCGGTGGATAGACTGTTTTTT. Translation: CASRHRAVDRLFF.

V is TRBV12-3 or TRBV12-4 and J is TRBJ1-5; D possibly corresponds to TRBD1 (6 bases). Deletions cut 5 bases from V and 5 bases from J, with 13 bases between. The CDR3 extends over 14 amino acids. In nucleotides, the CDR3 is TGTGCCAGCAGTCTGGACAGCCACTATCAGCCCCAGCATTTT. Residues: CASSLDSHYQPQHF.

This clonotype turned up a few times. This chain connects TRBV3-1 to TRBJ1-5; no reliable D call. The germline CDR1 and CDR2 sequences are LGHDT and YNNKEL (reference sequence). V lost 1 base to trimming and J lost 10 bases, with 11 bases between them. The CDR3 is 13 amino acids. The CDR3 region has the DNA TGTGCCAGCAGCCAAGTGGGAAGTCCACCCCAGCATTTT. It specifies CASSQVGSPPQHF.

This clonotype has just a few counts. CDR3 DNA sequence: TGCAGCGCACGCCAGGGAGTCGCCTACGAGCAGTACTTC. Translation gives CSARQGVAYEQYF. This rearrangement joins TRBV29-1 to TRBJ2-7; D could derive from TRBD1 or TRBD2 (5 bases each). Germline V gives CDR1 SQVTM, CDR2 ANQGSEA. Trimming took off 7 bases at V and 2 bases at J, with 15 bases between the two ends. The CDR3 runs 13 residues.

J is TRBJ2-3 and V is TRBV10-3, with D possibly being TRBD2 (6 bases). Germline CDR1 reads ENHRY; CDR2 reads SYGVKD. Trimming stripped 4 bases from V and 1 base from J, with 12 bases between. This CDR3 region has 15 residues. The DNA of the CDR3 is TGTGCCATCAGTGTCGGGGGTGAGGGCACAGATACGCAGTATTTT. Protein sequence: CAISVGGEGTDTQYF.

This sequence joins TRBV29-1 and TRBJ1-2, with D unclear. Germline values: CDR1 SQVTM, CDR2 ANQGSEA. Trimming pared 3 bases from V and 7 bases from J, leaving 9 bases between. CDR3 length equals 11 residues. CDR3 in DNA: TGCAGCGTTGAGTTGGGTGGTGGCTACACCTTC. Amino acid sequence: CSVELGGGYTF.

The J gene is TRBJ2-4, the V gene TRBV7-9; no definite D call. The DNA end is a closer match to TRBJ2-7, so the J assignment may be wrong. The CDR3 is 13 amino acids. Germline V gene data show CDR1 as SEHNR and CDR2 as FQNEAQ (reference sequence). CDR3 nucleotides: TGTGCCAGCAGCTTAGAGGCAGCTAGCGAGCAGTACTTC. The encoded protein is CASSLEAASEQYF.

Here the CDR3 DNA reads TGTGCCAGCAGCCCCGCCCCGGGACTAGCGGGGAGCTCCTACAATGAGCAGTTCTTC. It encodes CASSPAPGLAGSSYNEQFF. The V and J genes are TRBV9 and TRBJ2-1, with TRBD2 identical over 13 bases. V gave up 4 bases and J gave up 0 bases; unmatched junction bases: 10. Germline CDR1 and CDR2: SGDLS and YYNGEE. The CDR3 spans 19 residues.

The chain employs TRBV7-2 and TRBJ1-2, with unresolved D. The V end lost 0 bases, the J end lost 0 bases, and 11 bases lay between the germline ends. The V gene's germline CDR1 is SGHTA and CDR2 FQGNSA. There are 16 residues in the CDR3. This CDR3 is CASSLAQMGSNYGYTF. The CDR3 DNA follows: TGTGCCAGCAGCTTAGCGCAAATGGGGTCTAACTATGGCTACACCTTC.

The chain carries TRBV7-2 and TRBJ1-6, with 9 bases that match TRBD1. Germline assignment: CDR1 SGHTA and CDR2 FQGNSA. This CDR3 is built from 13 residues. V was clipped by 5 bases and J by 10 bases; unmatched bases: 3. CDR3 sequence: CASSTDRGSPLHF. The DNA for the CDR3 is TGTGCCAGCAGCACGGACAGGGGATCACCCCTCCACTTT.

As regards this clonotype: A much more abundant neighbour one base away suggests this may be a read error. V usage is TRBV9 and J usage is TRBJ1-6; 8 bases map to TRBD1. Germline assignment: CDR1 SGDLS and CDR2 YYNGEE. This CDR3 has 15 amino acids. The CDR3 sequence is CASSPGTGYNSPLQF. CDR3 nucleotide sequence: TGTGCCAGCAGCCCCGGGACAGGATATAATTCACCCCTCCAGTTT.

This clonotype has more than one count but fewer than ten. The V call is TRBV7-2, the J call TRBJ2-3, with TRBD2 matching 8 bases. Germline V CDR1 and CDR2: SGHTA, FQGNSA. J lost 0 bases, V lost 7 bases, and 12 bases had no gene match. This CDR3 is built from 17 residues. This CDR3 reads CASTLRFGGDSTDTQYF. The CDR3 DNA reads TGTGCCAGCACCCTCCGTTTCGGGGGGGACAGCACAGATACGCAGTATTTT.

V usage is TRBV6-5 and J usage is TRBJ2-1, with TRBD2 identical over 9 bases. Germline V gene lookup returns CDR1 MNHEY and CDR2 SVGAGI. Trimming removed 5 bases from V and 8 bases from J; junction bases left unmatched: 7. CDR3 length: 14 amino acids. The CDR3 DNA sequence: TGTGCCAGCAGTCGCGGGGGGGCCAGCGATGAGCAGTTCTTC. The encoded protein is CASSRGGASDEQFF.

V gene TRBV4-3 combines with J gene TRBJ2-4; perhaps TRBD2 as D (5 bases). This CDR3 contains 19 residues. CDR1 is LGHNA and CDR2 is YSLEER in the germline V gene. Trimming shortened V by 0 bases and J by 4 bases, and 22 bases separated the two germline ends. The CDR3 reads CASSQEVGREDFLKNIQYF. In nucleotides, the CDR3 is TGCGCCAGCAGCCAAGAAGTAGGCCGGGAAGACTTTCTAAAAAACATTCAGTACTTC.

The chain employs TRBV7-3 and TRBJ2-2; tentatively, D is TRBD1 or TRBD2 (6 bases each). The CDR3 has 20 residues. The V and J ends lost 5 bases and 0 bases respectively, with 25 bases between them. Germline V CDR1 and CDR2: SGHTA, FQGTGA. In DNA form, the CDR3 reads TGTGCCAGCAGCCACCAACAGGGATTGGGGGGTCTCTCGAACACCGGGGAGCTGTTTTTT. It codes for CASSHQQGLGGLSNTGELFF.

The V gene is TRBV6-2 or TRBV6-3, the J gene TRBJ2-3; tentative D call: TRBD1 (5 bases). The V end lost 5 bases, the J end lost 1 base, and 7 bases lay between the germline ends. In germline, CDR1 is MNHEY, CDR2 SVGEGT. There are 13 residues in the CDR3. This CDR3 reads CASSRTRTDTQYF. For the CDR3, the DNA is TGTGCCAGCAGTCGGACACGCACAGATACGCAGTATTTT.